The clone carrying this TCR beta chain was counted at least ten times. The CDR3 has 17 residues. The germline V gene has CDR1 MNHEY and CDR2 SVGEGT. V was pared by 6 bases and J by 2 bases, with 23 bases between. This entry is derived from a study of response to subunit inactivated influenza vaccine. TCRdb re-called the RT-PCR reads with MiXCR, one entry per CDR3 protein. The sample consists of about 570,000 distinct CDR3 sequences, 11% of them appearing once. The same sample was also used in a study of T cells expressing NK-cell markers. As that report states: Synthesis of TCR beta cDNA relied on 5'RACE template switching carrying UMIs. All TCR beta repertoires analysed originated from sorted CD3+CD56+NKG2C+, CD3+CD56+NKG2C- and CD3+CD56-NKG2C+ T cells. Leadership of the CD3+CD56-NKG2C+ fraction also belonged to these clonotypes in several donors.

This clonotype originated in a man aged 50 to 60 who received an inactivated influenza vaccine. V and J are TRBV6-2 or TRBV6-3 and TRBJ2-7; D perhaps matches TRBD2 (8 bases). The sequencing here drew on PBMCs from blood, taken on the day of vaccination. CDR3 coding DNA: TGTGCCAGCAGCTTCCTTAGCGGGACAGCCAACGCCTACGAGCAGTACTTC. This sequence encodes CASSFLSGTANAYEQYF.